The T cell receptor beta chain described here comes from a study of cytomegalovirus exposure and HLA in healthy donors (TCRdb year 2017). Regarding the research as a whole: According to an earlier analysis of a few hundred of the donors, about 179 million T cells yielded approximately 120 million unique TCR beta sequences and approximately 280 Gb of sequence data. An early release covering some 640 HLA-typed donors comprised roughly 300 gigabases of sequencing data and 85 million or so unique TCR sequences. Of the 300 to 500 genotyped donors, roughly 76% were placed in the genetic ancestry cluster associated with self-reported Caucasian donors. The aim of the study was to test whether cataloging public T cell receptors could identify signatures of past pathogen exposure. The study profiled the T cell repertoires of some 610 subjects by immunosequencing and related them to cytomegalovirus serostatus. Along with the approximately 650-subject first cohort, a separate validation cohort of more than 90 different subjects was used. To predict cytomegalovirus infection status, the study combined high-throughput TCR immunosequencing, statistical association of individual TCRs with disease status, and machine learning. A later analysis re-analyzed previously published TCR beta repertoires from 666 donors and added high-resolution HLA genotyping to study TCR occurrence patterns. The later analysis used no new phenotypic data to find candidate immune exposures, relying instead on TCR beta sequences and their occurrence across donors. An earlier analysis of approximately 500 of the donors applied high-throughput TCR beta sequencing to assess whether each TCR beta V gene segment acted as functional or pseudogenic. Donor age, sex, ethnicity and CMV serostatus were compiled alongside the repertoire data. Genome-wide SNP genotypes for about 65% of the 666 donors were used in a later genetic analysis, which treated that subset as a discovery cohort. Every discovery cohort repertoire had been produced on one sequencing platform. Both class I and class II loci were covered by HLA typing, at four-digit resolution. The number of typed donors differed by locus: 629-630 for A, B, C, DRB1 and DQB1; 500 to 550 for DQA1; approximately 600 for DPA1; and around 470 for DPB1. Because of strong linkage in the cohort, roughly five DR-DQ haplotypes were treated as single units for association and clustering. Among approximately 370 genotyped donors of the cohort, an average of about 240,000 unique TCR beta nucleotide sequences was sequenced per donor, of which 15% to 20% were non-productive.

V is shortened by 4 bases, J by 3 bases, and the region joining them spans 12 bases. From the cysteine through the phenylalanine, the CDR3 covers 14 amino acids. The kept DNA is CDR3 alone, 42 bases in frame from the first base. CDR1 LNHDA and CDR2 SQIVND are derived from the germline V gene (reference sequence). A note on this clone: What this receptor recognizes is not known. No much larger clone is present one base from it, and per-base qualities are unavailable.

Receptors were amplified or captured by the immunoSEQ multiplex PCR assay. For the multiplex PCR, a mixture combining 60 forward primers for TCR Vbeta segments and 13 reverse primers for TCR Jbeta segments was used. The CDR3 region of rearranged TCR beta genes was amplified from genomic DNA with a multiplex PCR assay. Amplified TCR beta libraries were sequenced as 87-base-pair reads on the Illumina HiSeq System. As for the authors' bioinformatics: Across the 600 to 700 repertoires, a later analysis counted roughly 84 million unique TCR beta chains, roughly 11 million of which were shared by at least two donors. To remove PCR and sequencing errors, raw reads were error-corrected and collapsed into unique sequences using a nearest-neighbor algorithm that merged closely related sequences. To assign V, D and J gene segments, CDR3 sequences were aligned to IMGT reference sequences. For a sequence to be retained, at least a six-nucleotide match to both a V gene segment and a J gene segment was required. A rearrangement was called productive if the CDR3 had no stop codons and remained in frame with V and J, and every other rearrangement was called non-productive. CDR3 was defined by IMGT convention, running from the second conserved V-encoded cysteine to the conserved J-encoded phenylalanine. Sequences without an unambiguous match to a single V gene segment were excluded from the earlier analysis of about 600 of the donors. In an earlier analysis of roughly 600 of the donors, a V segment was called functional when productive rearrangements were above 56.7%, and segregating when the standard deviation between donors exceeded 5%. A statistical classification framework was built to diagnose cytomegalovirus status from the catalog of TCR beta chain sequences. In a later analysis, TCR nucleotide sequences were compared against IMGT/GENE-DB human TR gene sequences so that V and J genes could be assigned. Using the TCRdist pipeline, a later analysis assigned CDR3 sequences along with most-parsimonious VDJ recombination scenarios. In a later analysis, every TCR beta chain was defined by the combination of its CDR3 amino acid sequence and its V-gene family, and reads without a unique V-gene family were dropped. As a way to deal with suspected cross-contamination and a sequencing artifact, a later analysis dropped 450 to 600 nucleotide sequences that were highly shared and had low generation probability. For each public chain, a later analysis derived a clonal expansion index from normalized ranks of inferred template counts within each repertoire. Generation probabilities in a later analysis came from a VDJ recombination model fitted to out-of-frame rearrangements, and those results were checked against IGoR. Hypergeometric tests were used in a later analysis to score TCR-TCR, TCR-HLA and TCR-CMV co-occurrence, with a repertoire-size bias correction applied to the TCR pairs. False discovery rates were estimated in a later analysis by permuting HLA or CMV assignments 20 times. In a later analysis, co-occurring TCRs were grouped using DBSCAN, with TCRdist sequence similarity added in when clustering inside HLA-allele-positive subsets. For co-occurrence clustering, repertoires with fewer than 30,000 or more than 120,000 public chains were excluded, along with roughly five repertoires with anomalous nucleotide sharing. Here the immuneACCESS table is served through TCRdb, limited to in-frame sequences with V and J called. Missing clones are a known gap in these copies; in checked studies unresolved V genes cover under half, and the rest lacks a known reason. Clone size and the V and J calls come from that table; the DNA yielded D and trimming. The sample table records approximately 130,000 clones; around three quarters of these occur just once. Around 3.5% of the sample is in the top ten clones.

General study outcomes and caveats: A further reported finding was that TCR beta sequences accurately predicted the HLA-A and HLA-B alleles for most subjects in the first cohort. In a later analysis, more than 15,000 TCR beta sequences were associated with specific HLA alleles at a false discovery rate of 0.05. Presence/absence analyses assumed roughly uniform sequencing depth across donors, an assumption that may not hold. According to a later analysis, most CMV-associated TCR beta chains appeared to be HLA-restricted, and the HLA associations seemed to be driven largely by CMV exposure. In vitro tests confirmed that three of the cytomegalovirus-associated TCR beta chains recognize cytomegalovirus antigens. This cohort had only TCR beta chains sequenced, and the lack of alpha or paired-chain data limited which features could be detected. The study gave a list of about 150 TCR beta chains associated with cytomegalovirus. In a later analysis, HLA-associated TCR beta chains showed more clonal expansion and lower generation probabilities than non-associated chains that were equally common. Some IMGT-functional V segments, including TRBV6-2 and TRBV6-3, could not be distinguished by the 87-base-pair reads and were therefore excluded. Because HLA typing was unavailable for some donors at each locus, only the typed subset was used in association tests. The classifier was reported to diagnose cytomegalovirus status with high specificity and sensitivity in both the original cohort and the validation cohort. Assigning TCR associations to individual alleles was difficult when HLA alleles, especially DR and DQ, strongly co-occurred. In an earlier analysis of more than 450 of the donors, most TCR beta V segments were observed in productive rearrangements about 87% or about 30% of the time, broadly matching IMGT annotations. A cluster of highly shared sequence variants was judged likely to be a technical artifact of the sequencing pipeline. The earlier analysis of 587 of the donors excluded some 15 rarely observed V segments, including chromosome 9 orphons, because counts were too low. The authors suggested that the approach could potentially be extended to other disease states and immunological phenotypes. Immune exposure information for the cohort was limited to CMV serostatus. According to a later analysis, parvovirus B19, influenza, CMV and Epstein-Barr virus appeared linked to several top co-occurrence clusters. Across donors, most TCR sequences were observed very rarely, whereas some public TCRs were present in many individuals. Correlated functional status among segregating V segments might reflect linkage disequilibrium, but an unknown experimental factor could not be ruled out. According to a later genetic analysis, donors in an Asian-associated ancestry cluster had fewer N-insertions in productive TCRs than the approximately 670-donor mean. V-gene and J-gene trimming of TCR beta chains was associated with a missense DCLRE1C variant in a later genetic analysis, and the association was replicated in an independent cohort. In a later analysis, the rate of TCR association differed among HLA loci, with DRB1 alleles having the most associated TCRs and HLA-C alleles having the fewest.

The cohort was made up of approximately 700 healthy bone marrow donors. At the time of sampling, all cohort members were nominally healthy, though unrecorded immune exposures were likely present. The donor was CMV seronegative and belonged to the group of 352 seronegative cohort members. Every donor gave a peripheral blood sample, and the peripheral blood mononuclear cells from that sample were used for TCR beta sequencing. The Qiagen DNeasy Blood Extraction Kit was used to extract genomic DNA from the blood cell samples. The sequence links TRBV19 to TRBJ1-1; the D segment cannot be called with confidence. What was sequenced was PBMCs. This clonotype originated in a man under 40 in good health and CMV-seronegative. The encoded CDR3 is CASSNVLRDTEAFF. The nucleotide sequence is TGTGCCAGTAGTAACGTTTTGAGGGACACTGAAGCTTTCTTT.